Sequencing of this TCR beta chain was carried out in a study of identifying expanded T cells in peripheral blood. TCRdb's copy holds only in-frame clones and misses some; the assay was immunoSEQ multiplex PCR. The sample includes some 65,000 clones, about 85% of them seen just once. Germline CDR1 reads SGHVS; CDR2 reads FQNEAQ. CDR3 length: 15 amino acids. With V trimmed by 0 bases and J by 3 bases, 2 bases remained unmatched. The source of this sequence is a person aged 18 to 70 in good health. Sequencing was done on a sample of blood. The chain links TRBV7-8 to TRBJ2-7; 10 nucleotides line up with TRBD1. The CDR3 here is CASSLAGDRGYEQYF. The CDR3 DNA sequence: TGTGCCAGCAGCTTAGCCGGGGACAGGGGCTACGAGCAGTACTTC.